This entry lists 15 T cell receptor beta chains sequenced from one sample in a study of blood T cell repertoires in COVID-19. Repertoires were generated with immunoSEQ multiplex PCR, while TCRdb's copy carries only in-frame clones and drops some. This sample has about 100,000 clones, with 87% found just once. The source material was peripheral blood. The source is a man aged 25 to 40 in a cohort sampled during active COVID-19.

This clone was counted once. V usage is TRBV19 and J usage is TRBJ2-2, with D maybe TRBD2 (7 bases). Germline V lookup: CDR1 LNHDA, CDR2 SQIVND (reference sequence). Trimming shortened V by 6 bases and J by 4 bases, and 15 bases separated the two germline ends. The CDR3 has 15 amino acids. CDR3 sequence reads: CASSNGGRGTGELFF. The CDR3 nucleotides are TGTGCCAGTAGCAACGGGGGGCGGGGCACCGGGGAGCTGTTTTTT.

This clone was observed once. This chain connects TRBV3-1 (or the pseudogene TRBV3-2) to TRBJ1-6; 8 nucleotides match TRBD1. The CDR3 contains 15 residues. Germline CDR1 is LGHDT and CDR2 is YNNKEL (reference sequence). V lost 4 bases and J lost 7; bases outside the gene matches: 6. The CDR3 nucleotides read TGTGCCAGCAGCCCAGGGGGCGCTTTCAATTCACCCCTCCACTTT. Residues: CASSPGGAFNSPLHF.

This clone has just a few counts. This chain joins TRBV30 and TRBJ2-2; 10 bases are shared with TRBD2. The CDR3 runs 18 residues. V lost 1 base to trimming and J lost 4 bases; unmatched junction nucleotides: 12. Germline CDR1 and CDR2: GTSNPN and SVGIG (reference sequence). The CDR3 region has the DNA TGTGCCTGGAGTGGGGGCGTCATAGCGGGGGGCCTCACCGGGGAGCTGTTTTTT. It codes for CAWSGGVIAGGLTGELFF.

The chain employs TRBV30 and TRBJ2-7, with 9 positions matching TRBD1. Unmatched junction bases numbered 5, after V lost 7 bases and J lost 4 bases. The CDR3 spans 12 residues. Germline CDR1 and CDR2: GTSNPN and SVGIG (reference sequence). The CDR3 bases are TGTGCCTTAGGACAGGGGAGGTACGAGCAGTACTTC. Translation: CALGQGRYEQYF.

The rearrangement uses TRBV28 and TRBJ2-2; D may be TRBD1 (6 bases). Trimming left V 1 base short and J 1 base short, with 10 bases between. Germline V gene lookup returns CDR1 MDHEN and CDR2 SYDVKM. CDR3 length equals 16 residues. The CDR3 DNA is TGTGCCAGCAGTTTATATGGACAGTGGAACACCGGGGAGCTGTTTTTT. It is translated as CASSLYGQWNTGELFF. Variable domain in full (rest from reference TRBV28 and TRBJ2-2): DVKVTQSSRYLVKRTGEKVFLECVQDMDHENMFWYRQDPGLGLRLIYFSYDVKMKEKGDIPEGYSVSREKKERFSLILESASTNQTSMYLCASSLYGQWNTGELFFGEGSRLTVL.

This clone has more than one count but fewer than ten. The J gene is TRBJ2-7, the V gene TRBV5-4; 7 bases line up with TRBD1. This CDR3 is built from 15 residues. The V gene's germline CDR1 is SGHNT and CDR2 YYREEE (reference sequence). The trim removed 0 bases at V and 4 bases at J, leaving 7 bases unmatched. The CDR3 reads CASSLDVDRRYEQYF. The CDR3 nucleotides are TGTGCCAGCAGCTTGGATGTGGACAGGCGTTACGAGCAGTACTTC.

This chain connects TRBV2 to TRBJ2-3, with D maybe TRBD1 (6 bases). The CDR3 sequence is 14 residues long. The V end was cut by 6 bases, the J end by 3 bases, with 13 bases between. Germline CDR1 is SNHLY and CDR2 is FYNNEI. CDR3 sequence (DNA): TGTGCCAGCAGCGAACAGGGTTTGACAGATACGCAGTATTTT. The encoded protein is CASSEQGLTDTQYF.

This rearrangement joins TRBV7-6 to TRBJ1-2, with 7 bases identical to TRBD1. V lost 5 bases and J lost 4; bases outside the gene matches: 13. This CDR3 spans 16 amino acids. Germline V lookup: CDR1 SGHVS, CDR2 FNYEAQ. The CDR3 here is CASSPNPGTAAYGYTF. CDR3 sequence (DNA): TGTGCCAGCAGCCCCAACCCCGGGACAGCTGCCTATGGCTACACCTTC.

V gene TRBV4-3 combines with J gene TRBJ1-4; D is uncertain. Between the trimmed V and J ends, which lost 1 base and 7 bases, there was a span of 7 bases. Germline CDR1 LGHNA, CDR2 YSLEER. CDR3 length: 13 amino acids. The CDR3 sequence: CASSQGTREKLFF. CDR3 bases: TGCGCCAGCAGCCAAGGAACACGTGAAAAACTGTTTTTT.

V is TRBV2 and J is TRBJ2-1; D is unclear. The CDR3 totals 9 residues. Germline V lookup: CDR1 SNHLY, CDR2 FYNNEI. Trimming took off 5 bases at V and 10 bases at J, with 3 bases between the two ends. The chain's CDR3 is CASSPEQFF. The CDR3 DNA reads as TGTGCCAGCAGTCCAGAGCAGTTCTTC.

The chain combines TRBV10-3 with TRBJ1-6; D is ambiguous. V lost 4 bases to trimming and J lost 4 bases, with 20 bases between them. Germline loops: CDR1 ENHRY, CDR2 SYGVKD. The CDR3 extends over 18 amino acids. CDR3 loop: CAISVRFPIRFYNSPLHF. DNA for the CDR3: TGTGCCATCAGTGTGAGGTTTCCGATACGCTTTTATAATTCACCCCTCCACTTT.

The chain employs TRBV5-4 and TRBJ2-3; the match to TRBD2 covers 16 bases. The CDR3 spans 17 residues. The V and J ends lost 4 bases and 3 bases, in that order; junction bases with no gene match: 5. The V gene's germline CDR1 is SGHNT and CDR2 YYREEE (reference sequence). The CDR3 region has the DNA TGTGCCAGCAGCAAGGGGACTAGCGGGGGGGCAACAGATACGCAGTATTTT. This sequence encodes CASSKGTSGGATDTQYF.

The chain couples TRBV5-1 to TRBJ2-2, with 12 positions matching TRBD2. V dropped 3 bases and J dropped 1; count of bases not matched to a gene: 4. Germline CDR1 SGHRS, CDR2 YFSETQ. The CDR3 is 17 residues long. CDR3 sequence: CASSWRLAGVNTGELFF. CDR3 coding DNA: TGCGCCAGCAGCTGGCGACTAGCGGGGGTGAACACCGGGGAGCTGTTTTTT.

The chain links TRBV6-5 to TRBJ2-2; the D gene is possibly TRBD1 (5 bases). Germline lookup yields CDR1 MNHEY and CDR2 SVGAGI. Trimming pared 5 bases from V and 4 bases from J, leaving 11 bases between. This CDR3 region has 14 residues. The CDR3 loop reads CASSPGQGTGELFF. The DNA for the CDR3 is TGTGCCAGCAGTCCCGGGCAGGGCACCGGGGAGCTGTTTTTT.

This chain links TRBV7-2 with TRBJ2-2, with 9 bases fitting TRBD1. V gave up 4 bases and J gave up 7 bases; unmatched junction bases: 10. The germline V gene encodes CDR1 SGHTA and CDR2 FQGNSA. The CDR3 loop spans 16 amino acids. The CDR3, as DNA: TGTGCCAGCAGCTGGTATGCGGACAGGGGAATCGGGGAGCTGTTTTTT. This gives the protein CASSWYADRGIGELFF.